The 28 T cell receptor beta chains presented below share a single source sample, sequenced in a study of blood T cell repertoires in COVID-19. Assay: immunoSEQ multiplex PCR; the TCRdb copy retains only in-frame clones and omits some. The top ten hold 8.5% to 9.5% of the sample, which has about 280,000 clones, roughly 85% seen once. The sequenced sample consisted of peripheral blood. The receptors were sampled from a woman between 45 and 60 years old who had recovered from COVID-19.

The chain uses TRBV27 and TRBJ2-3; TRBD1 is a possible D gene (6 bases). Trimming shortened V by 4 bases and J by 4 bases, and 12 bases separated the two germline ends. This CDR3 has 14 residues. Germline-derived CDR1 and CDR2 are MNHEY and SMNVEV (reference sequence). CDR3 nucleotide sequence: TGTGCCAGCAGTTACCGGGACACATCAGATACGCAGTATTTT. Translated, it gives CASSYRDTSDTQYF.

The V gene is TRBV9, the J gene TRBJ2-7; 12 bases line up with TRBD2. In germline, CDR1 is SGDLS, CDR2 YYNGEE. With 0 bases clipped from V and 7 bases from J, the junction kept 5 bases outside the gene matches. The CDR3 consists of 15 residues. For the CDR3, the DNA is TGTGCCAGCAGCGTAGGGCTAGCGGGAGGGATGGAGCAGTACTTC. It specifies CASSVGLAGGMEQYF. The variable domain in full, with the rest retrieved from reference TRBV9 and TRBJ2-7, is DSGVTQTPKHLITATGQRVTLRCSPRSGDLSVYWYQQSLDQGLQFLIQYYNGEERAKGNILERFSAQQFPDLHSELNLSSLELGDSALYFCASSVGLAGGMEQYFGPGTRLTVT.

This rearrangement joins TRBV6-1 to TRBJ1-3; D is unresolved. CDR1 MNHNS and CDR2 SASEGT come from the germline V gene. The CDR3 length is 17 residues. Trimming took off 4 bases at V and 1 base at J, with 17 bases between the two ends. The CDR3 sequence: CASSALQSQRSGNTIYF. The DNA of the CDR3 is TGTGCCAGCAGTGCCCTACAGAGCCAAAGATCTGGAAACACCATATATTTT.

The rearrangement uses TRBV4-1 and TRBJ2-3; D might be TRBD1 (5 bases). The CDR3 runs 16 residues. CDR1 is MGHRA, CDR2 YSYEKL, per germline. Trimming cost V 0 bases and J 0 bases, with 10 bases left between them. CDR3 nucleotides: TGCGCCAGCAGCCAAGAAACAGGTCCTAGCACAGATACGCAGTATTTT. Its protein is CASSQETGPSTDTQYF.

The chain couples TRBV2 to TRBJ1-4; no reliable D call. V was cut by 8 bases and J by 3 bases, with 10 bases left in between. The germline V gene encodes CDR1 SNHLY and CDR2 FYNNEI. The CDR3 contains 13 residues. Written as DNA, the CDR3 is TGTGCCAGCTGCCCGCAGTCTAATGAAAAACTGTTTTTT. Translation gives CASCPQSNEKLFF.

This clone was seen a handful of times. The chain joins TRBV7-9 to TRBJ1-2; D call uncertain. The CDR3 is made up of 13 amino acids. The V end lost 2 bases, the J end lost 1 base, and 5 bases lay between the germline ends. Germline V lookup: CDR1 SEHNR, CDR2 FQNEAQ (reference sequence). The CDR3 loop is CASSLQDNYGYTF. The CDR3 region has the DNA TGTGCCAGCAGCTTACAGGATAACTATGGCTACACCTTC. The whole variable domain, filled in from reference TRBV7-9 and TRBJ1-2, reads DTGVSQNPRHKITKRGQNVTFRCDPISEHNRLYWYRQTLGQGPEFLTYFQNEAQLEKSRLLSDRFSAERPKGSFSTLEIQRTEQGDSAMYLCASSLQDNYGYTFGSGTRLTVV.

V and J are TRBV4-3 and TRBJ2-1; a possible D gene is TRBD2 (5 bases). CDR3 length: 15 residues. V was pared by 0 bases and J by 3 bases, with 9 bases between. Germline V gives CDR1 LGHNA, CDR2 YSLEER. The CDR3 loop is CASSQDTGFYNEQFF. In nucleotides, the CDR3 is TGCGCCAGCAGCCAAGATACGGGGTTCTACAATGAGCAGTTCTTC.

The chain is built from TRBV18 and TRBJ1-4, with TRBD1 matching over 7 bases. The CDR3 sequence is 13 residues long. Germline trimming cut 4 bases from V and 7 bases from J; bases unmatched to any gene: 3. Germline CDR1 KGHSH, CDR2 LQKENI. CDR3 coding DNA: TGTGCCAGCTCACTCGACAGGGCTGAAAAACTGTTTTTT. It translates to CASSLDRAEKLFF.

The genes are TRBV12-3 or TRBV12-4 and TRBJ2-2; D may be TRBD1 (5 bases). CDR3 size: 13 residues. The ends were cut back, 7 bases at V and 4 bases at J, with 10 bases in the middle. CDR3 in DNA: TGTGCCAGCACTACAGGCTCCACCGGGGAGCTGTTTTTT. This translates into CASTTGSTGELFF.

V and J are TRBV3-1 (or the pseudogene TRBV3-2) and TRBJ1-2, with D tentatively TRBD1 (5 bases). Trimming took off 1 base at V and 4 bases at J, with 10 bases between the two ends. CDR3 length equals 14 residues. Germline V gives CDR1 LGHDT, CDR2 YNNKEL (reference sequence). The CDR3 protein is CASSQVGDSYGYTF. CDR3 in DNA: TGTGCCAGCAGCCAAGTGGGGGACTCCTATGGCTACACCTTC.

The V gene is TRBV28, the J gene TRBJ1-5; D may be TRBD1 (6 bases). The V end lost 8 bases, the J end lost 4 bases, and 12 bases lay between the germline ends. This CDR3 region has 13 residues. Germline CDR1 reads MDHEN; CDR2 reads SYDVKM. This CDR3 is CASEWTDNQPQHF. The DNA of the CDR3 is TGTGCCAGCGAGTGGACAGATAATCAGCCCCAGCATTTT.

The CDR3: CAISDYGGGGEQYF. CDR3 bases: TGTGCCATCAGTGATTACGGAGGCGGAGGAGAGCAGTACTTC. V is TRBV10-3 and J is TRBJ2-7; tentatively, D is TRBD2 (5 bases). The CDR3 consists of 14 residues. In germline, CDR1 is ENHRY, CDR2 SYGVKD. The V and J ends lost 3 bases and 7 bases respectively, with 16 bases between them.

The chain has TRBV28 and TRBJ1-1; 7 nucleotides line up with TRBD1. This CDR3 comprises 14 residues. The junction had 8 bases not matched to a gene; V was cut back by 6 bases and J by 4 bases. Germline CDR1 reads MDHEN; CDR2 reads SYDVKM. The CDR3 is CASSRNRGATEAFF. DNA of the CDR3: TGTGCCAGCAGCCGTAACAGGGGTGCCACTGAAGCTTTCTTT.

CDR3 amino acids: CASSGQGAHTEAFF. DNA for the CDR3: TGTGCCAGCTCAGGTCAGGGGGCTCACACTGAAGCTTTCTTT. The chain uses TRBV18 and TRBJ1-1; 8 bases map to TRBD1. The CDR3 is 14 residues long. Per the germline V gene, CDR1 is KGHSH and CDR2 is LQKENI. The V gene end was trimmed by 5 bases and the J gene end by 3 bases; junction bases not matched to a gene: 5. The full variable domain, with the rest looked up from reference TRBV18 and TRBJ1-1, is NAGVMQNPRHLVRRRGQEARLRCSPMKGHSHVYWYRQLPEEGLKFMVYLQKENIIDESGMPKERFSAEFPKEGPSILRIQQVVRGDSAAYFCASSGQGAHTEAFFGQGTRLTVV.

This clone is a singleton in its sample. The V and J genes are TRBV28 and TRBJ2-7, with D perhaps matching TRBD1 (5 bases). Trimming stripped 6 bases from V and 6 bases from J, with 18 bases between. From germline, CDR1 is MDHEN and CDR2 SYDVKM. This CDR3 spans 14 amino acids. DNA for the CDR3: TGTGCCAGCAGCCCCCCCCAGGGATATAGCGAGCAGTACTTC. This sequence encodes CASSPPQGYSEQYF. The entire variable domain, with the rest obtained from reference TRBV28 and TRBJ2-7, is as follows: DVKVTQSSRYLVKRTGEKVFLECVQDMDHENMFWYRQDPGLGLRLIYFSYDVKMKEKGDIPEGYSVSREKKERFSLILESASTNQTSMYLCASSPPQGYSEQYFGPGTRLTVT.

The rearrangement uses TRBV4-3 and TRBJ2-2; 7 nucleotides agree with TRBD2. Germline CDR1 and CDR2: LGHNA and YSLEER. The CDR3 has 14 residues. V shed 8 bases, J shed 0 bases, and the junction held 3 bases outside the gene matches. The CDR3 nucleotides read TGCGCCAGCCAGCTAGCGGCGAACACCGGGGAGCTGTTTTTT. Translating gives CASQLAANTGELFF.

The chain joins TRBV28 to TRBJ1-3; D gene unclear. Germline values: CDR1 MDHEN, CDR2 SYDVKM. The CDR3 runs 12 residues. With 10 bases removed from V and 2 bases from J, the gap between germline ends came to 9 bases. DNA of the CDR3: TGTGCCACCACTGAGGCTGGAAACACCATATATTTT. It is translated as CATTEAGNTIYF.

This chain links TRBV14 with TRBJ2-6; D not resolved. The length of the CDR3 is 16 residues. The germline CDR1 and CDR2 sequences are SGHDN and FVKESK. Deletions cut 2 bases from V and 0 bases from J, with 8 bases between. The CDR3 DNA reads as TGTGCCAGCAGCCAATCTACCTACTCTGGGGCCAACGTCCTGACTTTC. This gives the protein CASSQSTYSGANVLTF.

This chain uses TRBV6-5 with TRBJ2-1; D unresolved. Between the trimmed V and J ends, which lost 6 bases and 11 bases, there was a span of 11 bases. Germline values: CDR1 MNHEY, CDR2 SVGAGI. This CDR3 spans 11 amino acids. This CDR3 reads CASSHPTQQFF. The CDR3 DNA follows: TGTGCCAGCAGCCACCCTACTCAGCAGTTCTTC.

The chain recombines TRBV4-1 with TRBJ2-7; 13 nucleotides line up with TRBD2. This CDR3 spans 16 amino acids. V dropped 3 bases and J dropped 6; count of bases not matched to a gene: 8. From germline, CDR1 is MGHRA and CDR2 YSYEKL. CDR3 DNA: TGCGCCAGCAGCCAGACCACTAGCGGGGGGGCCCGCGAGCAGTACTTC. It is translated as CASSQTTSGGAREQYF.

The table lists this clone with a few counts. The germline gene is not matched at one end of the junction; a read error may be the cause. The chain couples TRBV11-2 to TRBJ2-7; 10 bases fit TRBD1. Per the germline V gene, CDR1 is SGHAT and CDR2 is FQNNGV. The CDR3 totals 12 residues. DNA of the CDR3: TGTGCCAGCAGCTTCGACAGGGGGCAAGTGGTCTTC. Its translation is CASSFDRGQVVF. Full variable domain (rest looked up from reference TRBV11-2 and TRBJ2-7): EAGVAQSPRYKIIEKRQSVAFWCNPISGHATLYWYQQILGQGPKLLIQFQNNGVVDDSQLPKDRFSAERLKGVDSTLKIQPAKLEDSAVYLCASSFDRGQVVFGPGTRLTVT.

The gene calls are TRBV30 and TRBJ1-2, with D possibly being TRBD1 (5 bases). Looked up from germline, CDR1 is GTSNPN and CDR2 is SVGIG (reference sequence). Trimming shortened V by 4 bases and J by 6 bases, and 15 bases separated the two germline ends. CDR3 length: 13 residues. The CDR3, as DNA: TGTGCCTGGACGACAGTTTCGGGGGATGGCTACACCTTC. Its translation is CAWTTVSGDGYTF.

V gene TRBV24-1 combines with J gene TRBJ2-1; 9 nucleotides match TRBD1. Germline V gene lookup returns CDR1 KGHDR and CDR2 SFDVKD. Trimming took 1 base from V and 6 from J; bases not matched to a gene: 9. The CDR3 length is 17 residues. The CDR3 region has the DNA TGTGCCACCAGTGATTTTTCGGGCGGGACAGGGAGCAATGAGCAGTTCTTC. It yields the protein CATSDFSGGTGSNEQFF.

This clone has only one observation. The CDR3, as DNA: TGTGCCAGCAGTGAGGGACAGGGAGGCACCGGGGAGCTGTTTTTT. This gives the protein CASSEGQGGTGELFF. The V and J genes are TRBV6-1 and TRBJ2-2, with 9 bases identical to TRBD1. V shed 3 bases, J shed 4 bases, and the junction held 3 bases outside the gene matches. CDR1 is MNHNS, CDR2 SASEGT, per germline. The CDR3 loop spans 15 amino acids.

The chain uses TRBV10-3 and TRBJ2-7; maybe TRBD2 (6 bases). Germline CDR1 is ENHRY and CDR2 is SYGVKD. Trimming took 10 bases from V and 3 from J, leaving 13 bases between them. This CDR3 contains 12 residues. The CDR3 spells CATRTKVYEQYF. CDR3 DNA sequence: TGTGCCACCCGGACTAAAGTCTACGAGCAGTACTTC.

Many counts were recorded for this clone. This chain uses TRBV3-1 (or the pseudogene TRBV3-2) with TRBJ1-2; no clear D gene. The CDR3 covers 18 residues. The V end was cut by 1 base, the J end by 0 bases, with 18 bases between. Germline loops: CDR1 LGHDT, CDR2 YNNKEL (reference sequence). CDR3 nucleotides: TGTGCCAGCAGCCAAGTCTATTCATATGTGTCCCCTAACTATGGCTACACCTTC. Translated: CASSQVYSYVSPNYGYTF.

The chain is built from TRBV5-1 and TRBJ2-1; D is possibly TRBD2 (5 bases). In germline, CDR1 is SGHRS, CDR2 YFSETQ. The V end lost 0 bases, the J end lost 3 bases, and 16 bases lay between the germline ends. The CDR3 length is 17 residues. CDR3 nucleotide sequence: TGCGCCAGCAGCTTGGCCTTATCGGGTCGGGGCTACAATGAGCAGTTCTTC. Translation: CASSLALSGRGYNEQFF.

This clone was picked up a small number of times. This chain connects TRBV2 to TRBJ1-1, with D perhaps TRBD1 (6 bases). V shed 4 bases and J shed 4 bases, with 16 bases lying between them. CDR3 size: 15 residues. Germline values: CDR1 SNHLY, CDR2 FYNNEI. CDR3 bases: TGTGCCAGCAGTGTTTCCCTCACAGGGACCACTGAAGCTTTCTTT. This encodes CASSVSLTGTTEAFF.